The next 27 T cell receptor beta chains were all read from a single sample in a study of T cell repertoires in cytomegalovirus infection. TCRdb reanalysed the reads using MiXCR and keeps one entry per CDR3 protein. The sample has over 250,000 distinct CDR3 sequences, roughly 25% seen once; the top ten hold approximately 14%. Material for sequencing was PBMCs. The receptors here all came from a human donor in good health (CMV status not recorded). Some clones in this sample may be carry-over from other donors' samples.

This clonotype showed up just a few times. The chain combines TRBV7-2 with TRBJ1-4; D is undetermined. Germline assignment: CDR1 SGHTA and CDR2 FQGNSA. V dropped 3 bases and J dropped 5 bases, with 7 bases sitting between them. CDR3 length: 13 amino acids. The CDR3 region has the DNA TGTGCCAGCAGCTTTAGATACAATGAAAAACTGTTTTTT. The encoded protein is CASSFRYNEKLFF.

Details on this clonotype: A single base separates this from a much larger clone, so it may be a read error. This CDR3 is CASSPNGLGASYNSPIHF. CDR3 DNA: TGTGCCAGCAGCCCCAACGGGTTGGGGGCTTCCTATAATTCACCCATCCACTTT. The gene calls are TRBV7-2 and TRBJ1-6; D might be TRBD1 (6 bases). Germline V gives CDR1 SGHTA, CDR2 FQGNSA. The CDR3 consists of 18 residues. Together with reference TRBV7-2 and TRBJ1-6, the CDR3 gives the full variable domain: GAGVSQSPSNKVTEKGKDVELRCDPISGHTALYWYRQSLGQGLEFLIYFQGNSAPDKSGLPSDRFSAERTGGSVSTLTIQRTQQEDSAVYLCASSPNGLGASYNSPIHFGNGTRLTVT.

V usage is TRBV27 and J usage is TRBJ2-2; 7 bases are shared with TRBD2. Germline assignment: CDR1 MNHEY and CDR2 SMNVEV (reference sequence). The CDR3 runs to 16 residues. Trimming cost V 3 bases and J 4 bases; bases outside gene matches: 8. CDR3: CASSFGGRAVTGELFF. As DNA, the CDR3 is TGTGCCAGCAGTTTCGGAGGGAGGGCCGTCACCGGGGAGCTGTTTTTT.

This clonotype was seen repeatedly, ten times or more. The chain combines TRBV11-2 with TRBJ2-7, with D perhaps given as TRBD1 or TRBD2 (5 bases each). The germline V gene encodes CDR1 SGHAT and CDR2 FQNNGV. Trimming removed 5 bases at V and 2 bases at J, with 13 bases between. The CDR3 covers 14 residues. The CDR3 region has the DNA TGTGCCAGCAGCCCCCTTGGGGGAACCTACGAGCAGTACTTC. Encoded protein: CASSPLGGTYEQYF.

This chain uses TRBV19 with TRBJ2-5, with D possibly matching TRBD1 (5 bases). Between the trimmed V and J ends, which lost 6 bases and 1 base, there was a span of 12 bases. The germline V gene encodes CDR1 LNHDA and CDR2 SQIVND (reference sequence). CDR3 length: 14 residues. CDR3 in DNA: TGTGCCAGTAGGGCTCAGGGCCCCCAAGAGACCCAGTACTTC. This gives the protein CASRAQGPQETQYF.

The CDR3 sequence is CSVLQGGDIQYF. DNA of the CDR3: TGCAGCGTTCTACAGGGGGGGGACATTCAGTACTTC. V and J are TRBV29-1 and TRBJ2-4; D might be TRBD1 (8 bases). CDR1 and CDR2 from the germline V gene are SQVTM and ANQGSEA. This CDR3 spans 12 amino acids. V was trimmed by 5 bases and J by 8 bases, leaving 13 bases between them.

This clonotype was picked up a small number of times. The CDR3 bases are TGTGCCAGCAGCTTAATGGGACAGGTGACGTACTTC. Protein: CASSLMGQVTYF. This chain links TRBV7-2 with TRBJ2-7, with 8 bases that match TRBD1. The V gene's germline CDR1 is SGHTA and CDR2 FQGNSA. Trimming took 2 bases from V and 12 from J; bases not matched to a gene: 6. There are 12 residues in the CDR3.

This clonotype was observed many times. The chain employs TRBV7-8 and TRBJ2-5, with D possibly matching TRBD1 (6 bases). Germline V gene lookup returns CDR1 SGHVS and CDR2 FQNEAQ. The CDR3 spans 13 residues. V lost 5 bases and J lost 3, with 10 bases in between. CDR3 coding DNA: TGTGCCAGCAGCCCCCGGACAGAAGAGACCCAGTACTTC. Its translation: CASSPRTEETQYF.

Ten or more counts support this clonotype. The rearrangement uses TRBV12-3 or TRBV12-4 and TRBJ1-6, with 9 bases fitting TRBD1. This CDR3 is 14 amino acids long. V was clipped by 2 bases and J by 11 bases; unmatched bases: 4. The CDR3 here is CASSLTRQGAPLHF. Written as DNA, the CDR3 is TGTGCCAGCAGTTTAACGAGACAGGGGGCACCCCTCCACTTT.

This clonotype was counted only a few times. The chain combines TRBV11-2 with TRBJ2-1; D possibly corresponds to TRBD2 (5 bases). CDR1 and CDR2 (germline): SGHAT, FQNNGV. The V gene lost 0 bases and the J gene lost 3 bases, with 9 bases spanning the gap. The CDR3 is made up of 15 amino acids. Here the CDR3 DNA reads TGTGCCAGCAGCTTAGACGTGACTAACTACAATGAGCAGTTCTTC. It yields the protein CASSLDVTNYNEQFF.

This clonotype has just a few counts. This chain connects TRBV20-1 to TRBJ2-5; D gene ambiguous. The V gene lost 0 bases and the J gene lost 5 bases, with 10 bases spanning the gap. Per germline, CDR1 DFQATT and CDR2 SNEGSKA (reference sequence). The CDR3 runs to 13 residues. CDR3 region: CSARDPWNETQYF. CDR3 in DNA: TGCAGTGCTAGAGATCCATGGAACGAGACCCAGTACTTC.

This clonotype occurred many times. This chain joins TRBV7-2 and TRBJ2-3, with a possible D match to TRBD1 (6 bases). Per the germline V gene, CDR1 is SGHTA and CDR2 is FQGNSA. The CDR3 is 13 residues long. Trimming removed 6 bases from V and 5 bases from J, with 12 bases in between. Written as DNA, the CDR3 is TGTGCCAGCAGTTCCACAGGGAGAGATACGCAGTATTTT. Protein sequence: CASSSTGRDTQYF.

The chain couples TRBV24-1 to TRBJ1-2; 7 positions match TRBD1. CDR1 is KGHDR, CDR2 SFDVKD, per germline. The V and J ends lost 9 bases and 4 bases, in that order; junction bases with no gene match: 4. The CDR3 totals 12 residues. The CDR3 DNA sequence: TGTGCCACCGAGCGACAGGGCTATGGCTACACCTTC. As protein: CATERQGYGYTF.

In DNA form, the CDR3 reads TGCGCCAGCAGCCCCCGTTGGGGGGACGGGAATTCACCCCTCCACTTT. Its protein is CASSPRWGDGNSPLHF. J is TRBJ1-6 and V is TRBV4-1, with D perhaps TRBD1 (5 bases). The V end lost 4 bases, the J end lost 7 bases, and 17 bases lay between the germline ends. This CDR3 is 16 amino acids long. Looked up from germline, CDR1 is MGHRA and CDR2 is YSYEKL.

Only a few counts were recorded for this clonotype. This chain connects TRBV20-1 to TRBJ1-2; D possibly corresponds to TRBD1 (6 bases). Germline CDR1 reads DFQATT; CDR2 reads SNEGSKA (reference sequence). This CDR3 contains 13 residues. The CDR3 bases are TGCAGCATGAAAATACAGGGAAACTATGGCTACACCTTC. It yields the protein CSMKIQGNYGYTF.

This clonotype was recorded once. This sequence may be a read error, since a much larger clone differs from it by one base. The chain uses TRBV7-9 and TRBJ2-7; 7 bases are a match to TRBD2. The CDR3 totals 15 residues. V was pared by 5 bases and J by 5 bases, with 12 bases of the junction left unmatched. From germline, CDR1 is SEHNR and CDR2 FQNEAQ (reference sequence). The CDR3 spells CASSGTSGMANEQYF. CDR3 nucleotides: TGTGCCAGCAGCGGGACCAGCGGGATGGCTAACGAGCAGTACTTC. The entire variable domain, with the rest obtained from reference TRBV7-9 and TRBJ2-7, is as follows: DTGVSQNPRHKITKRGQNVTFRCDPISEHNRLYWYRQTLGQGPEFLTYFQNEAQLEKSRLLSDRFSAERPKGSFSTLEIQRTEQGDSAMYLCASSGTSGMANEQYFGPGTRLTVT.

The chain links TRBV20-1 to TRBJ1-5; D might be TRBD1 (5 bases). V lost 2 bases to trimming and J lost 2 bases, with 10 bases between them. CDR3 size: 14 residues. Germline V gene lookup returns CDR1 DFQATT and CDR2 SNEGSKA (reference sequence). The CDR3 DNA reads TGCAGTGCTAGAAGGGGACTTCGCAATCAGCCCCAGCATTTT. Translated: CSARRGLRNQPQHF.

The V and J genes are TRBV28 and TRBJ1-1; tentatively, D is TRBD1 (6 bases). Germline V gene data show CDR1 as MDHEN and CDR2 as SYDVKM. V was pared by 7 bases and J by 1 base, with 13 bases between. The CDR3 is 14 residues long. This chain's CDR3 is CASTGTGPNTEAFF. CDR3 sequence (DNA): TGTGCCAGCACCGGTACAGGGCCGAACACTGAAGCTTTCTTT.

In this sample, this clonotype turned up many times. The chain is built from TRBV7-2 and TRBJ2-1; 7 bases map to TRBD1. The CDR3 runs to 13 residues. With 2 bases clipped from V and 7 bases from J, the junction kept 2 bases outside the gene matches. Germline V lookup: CDR1 SGHTA, CDR2 FQGNSA. CDR3 sequence (DNA): TGTGCCAGCAGCTTAACAGGGGAAAATGAGCAGTTCTTC. Amino acid sequence: CASSLTGENEQFF.

This clonotype was recorded a few times. The CDR3 nucleotides are TGTGCCAGCTCTCGCGGGACTAGCGGTACGGGGGAGCAGTACTTC. Translating it yields CASSRGTSGTGEQYF. J is TRBJ2-7 and V is TRBV6-1, with TRBD2 matching over 11 bases. CDR1 MNHNS and CDR2 SASEGT come from the germline V gene. Trimming removed 8 bases from V and 7 bases from J; junction bases left unmatched: 13. This CDR3 has 15 residues.

There are a few counts of this clonotype. CDR3 region: CASSSNPKETQYF. The DNA of the CDR3 is TGTGCCAGCAGCTCAAATCCAAAAGAGACCCAGTACTTC. The chain links TRBV7-3 to TRBJ2-5, with D uncertain. Germline CDR1 reads SGHTA; CDR2 reads FQGTGA. Trimming pared 4 bases from V and 3 bases from J, leaving 9 bases between. CDR3 length equals 13 residues.

This clonotype was detected a few times. The J gene is TRBJ2-5, the V gene TRBV28, with D possibly being TRBD1 or TRBD2 (5 bases each). CDR3 size: 14 residues. Germline CDR1 is MDHEN and CDR2 is SYDVKM. V lost 5 bases and J lost 5, with 15 bases in between. CDR3 protein: CASSTRAEGETQYF. CDR3 in DNA: TGTGCCAGCAGTACCCGGGCCGAGGGGGAGACCCAGTACTTC.

This clonotype was found many times. The V call is TRBV12-3 or TRBV12-4, the J call TRBJ1-3, with 8 bases matching TRBD1. V shed 1 base and J 2 bases; nucleotides not matched to a gene: 7. CDR3 size: 17 residues. CDR3 sequence (DNA): TGTGCCAGCAGTTTAGGAGCAGGGGGCCCCGCTGGAAACACCATATATTTT. It is translated as CASSLGAGGPAGNTIYF.

This CDR3 is CASKRNTGELFF. CDR3 nucleotide sequence: TGTGCCAGCAAAAGGAACACCGGGGAGCTGTTTTTT. The chain has TRBV6-1 and TRBJ2-2; D uncertain. Trimming cost V 7 bases and J 1 base, with 4 bases left between them. CDR1 is MNHNS and CDR2 is SASEGT in the germline V gene. This CDR3 has 12 residues.

For the CDR3, the DNA is TGTGCCAGCAGAAATAGACAGGGGGAGGAGACCCAGTACTTC. It translates to CASRNRQGEETQYF. The chain has TRBV7-9 and TRBJ2-5; 9 nucleotides match TRBD1. This CDR3 region has 14 residues. V trimming: 6 bases; J trimming: 5 bases; junction bases outside the gene matches: 7. Germline V lookup: CDR1 SEHNR, CDR2 FQNEAQ (reference sequence).

This clonotype was counted a few times. The rearrangement joins TRBV11-2 to TRBJ2-5; 10 bases are a match to TRBD2. J lost 1 base, V lost 6 bases, and 8 bases had no gene match. Germline V gene lookup returns CDR1 SGHAT and CDR2 FQNNGV. This CDR3 is 16 amino acids long. Here the CDR3 reads CASSQTGLAAQETQYF. In DNA form, the CDR3 reads TGTGCCAGCAGTCAGACAGGACTAGCGGCCCAAGAGACCCAGTACTTC. The full variable domain, completed using reference TRBV11-2 and TRBJ2-5, is EAGVAQSPRYKIIEKRQSVAFWCNPISGHATLYWYQQILGQGPKLLIQFQNNGVVDDSQLPKDRFSAERLKGVDSTLKIQPAKLEDSAVYLCASSQTGLAAQETQYFGPGTRLLVL.

This clonotype was recorded many times. The rearrangement uses TRBV7-2 and TRBJ2-1; TRBD2 might be the D (6 bases). The CDR3 has 16 residues. V was pared by 5 bases and J by 5 bases, with 19 bases between. Germline CDR1 SGHTA, CDR2 FQGNSA. CDR3 in amino acids: CASSLARGTPNNEQFF. In nucleotides, the CDR3 is TGTGCCAGCAGCCTCGCTCGGGGGACTCCAAACAATGAGCAGTTCTTC.